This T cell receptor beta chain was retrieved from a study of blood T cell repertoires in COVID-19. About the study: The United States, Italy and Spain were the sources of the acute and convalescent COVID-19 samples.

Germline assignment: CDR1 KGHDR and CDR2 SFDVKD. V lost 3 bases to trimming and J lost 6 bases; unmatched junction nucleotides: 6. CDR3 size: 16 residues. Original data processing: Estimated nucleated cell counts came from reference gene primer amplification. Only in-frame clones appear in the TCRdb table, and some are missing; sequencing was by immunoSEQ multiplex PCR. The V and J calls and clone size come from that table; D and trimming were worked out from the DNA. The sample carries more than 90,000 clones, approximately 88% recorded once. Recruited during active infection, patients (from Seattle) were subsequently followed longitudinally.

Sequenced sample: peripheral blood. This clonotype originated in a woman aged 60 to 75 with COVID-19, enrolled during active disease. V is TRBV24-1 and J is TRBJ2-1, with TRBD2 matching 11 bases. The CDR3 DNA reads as TGTGCCACCAGTGATGTGACTAGCGGGGCTCTCAATGAGCAGTTCTTC. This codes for CATSDVTSGALNEQFF.